This passage covers 20 T cell receptor beta chains from one sample sequenced in a study of T cell repertoires in cytomegalovirus infection. MiXCR was run by TCRdb on the reads, yielding one entry per CDR3 protein. Counted here are some 450,000 distinct CDR3 sequences, 31% occurring once; the ten biggest clones make up roughly an eighth. The source material was PBMCs. The receptors here all came from a human donor in good health (CMV status not recorded). Some clones in this sample may be carry-over from other donors' samples.

The sample holds many counts of this clonotype. The J gene is TRBJ2-7, the V gene TRBV11-1, with D perhaps matching TRBD1 (6 bases). Germline-derived CDR1 and CDR2 are SGHAT and FQDESV (reference sequence). The V and J ends lost 6 bases and 4 bases respectively, with 22 bases between them. This CDR3 is built from 16 residues. The CDR3, as DNA: TGTGCCAGCAGTCCAGAACCGGGACACCTGAGGTACGAGCAGTACTTC. This sequence encodes CASSPEPGHLRYEQYF.

This clonotype was counted once. The chain has TRBV5-6 and TRBJ1-6; 8 bases map to TRBD1. Germline trimming cut 3 bases from V and 5 bases from J; bases unmatched to any gene: 4. This CDR3 comprises 15 residues. Germline V CDR1 and CDR2: SGHDT, YYEEEE. The CDR3 DNA reads as TGTGCCAGCAGCTGGACAGGGTTGAATAATTCACCCCTCCACTTT. Protein: CASSWTGLNNSPLHF.

This chain joins TRBV12-3 or TRBV12-4 and TRBJ2-3, with D perhaps matching TRBD1 (5 bases). This CDR3 has 15 amino acids. V shed 5 bases and J shed 2 bases, with 14 bases lying between them. The CDR3 DNA follows: TGTGCCAGCAGTGCTCGACAGAGAGACACAGATACGCAGTATTTT. As protein: CASSARQRDTDTQYF.

This clonotype was seen a few times. The rearrangement links TRBV4-2 to TRBJ1-6, with 7 bases aligning to TRBD1. V was pared by 0 bases and J by 13 bases, with 12 bases of the junction left unmatched. Germline loops: CDR1 LGHNA, CDR2 YNFKEQ. This CDR3 has 16 residues. In nucleotides, the CDR3 is TGTGCCAGCAGCCAAGATTCGGACAGGAGTCAAGCCCCCCTCCACTTT. Its translation: CASSQDSDRSQAPLHF.

In this sample, this clonotype turned up a few times. The V call is TRBV4-2, the J call TRBJ2-5; 7 bases fit TRBD1. Germline trimming cut 0 bases from V and 5 bases from J; bases unmatched to any gene: 3. This CDR3 contains 14 residues. Germline V gene sequence: CDR1 LGHNA, CDR2 YNFKEQ. The CDR3 protein is CASSQEGGPETQYF. CDR3 nucleotides: TGTGCCAGCAGCCAAGAAGGGGGCCCGGAGACCCAGTACTTC.

This chain uses TRBV12-3 or TRBV12-4 with TRBJ1-6; TRBD1 matches at 7 bases. The V gene end was trimmed by 6 bases and the J gene end by 7 bases; junction bases not matched to a gene: 6. This CDR3 comprises 14 residues. Here the CDR3 DNA reads TGTGCCAGCAGGGGACTGACAGGGAATTCACCCCTCCACTTT. Translation: CASRGLTGNSPLHF.

This clonotype has more than one count but fewer than ten. This sequence joins TRBV29-1 and TRBJ2-3; D may match TRBD1 or TRBD2 (5 bases each). Trimming took off 4 bases at V and 6 bases at J, with 14 bases between the two ends. CDR3 size: 13 residues. Germline V gene data show CDR1 as SQVTM and CDR2 as ANQGSEA. CDR3 loop: CSVVGGGSDTQYF. CDR3 sequence (DNA): TGCAGCGTTGTCGGTGGGGGATCCGATACGCAGTATTTT.

This clonotype has just a few counts. V is TRBV27 and J is TRBJ1-5; a possible D gene is TRBD1 (5 bases). With 6 bases removed from V and 0 bases from J, the gap between germline ends came to 12 bases. The germline V gene encodes CDR1 MNHEY and CDR2 SMNVEV (reference sequence). The CDR3 totals 15 residues. CDR3 nucleotides: TGTGCCAGCAGACCCCAGGGCCATAGCAATCAGCCCCAGCATTTT. The encoded protein is CASRPQGHSNQPQHF.

The chain combines TRBV28 with TRBJ2-1; D gene unclear. Germline values: CDR1 MDHEN, CDR2 SYDVKM. This CDR3 comprises 12 residues. V was trimmed by 5 bases and J by 7 bases, leaving 9 bases between them. The CDR3 bases are TGTGCCAGCAGTCAGCTCTTGAATGAGCAGTTCTTC. Amino acids: CASSQLLNEQFF.

This clonotype occurred a few times. The chain joins TRBV18 to TRBJ1-4; D may be TRBD1 (5 bases). Looked up from germline, CDR1 is KGHSH and CDR2 is LQKENI. V lost 2 bases and J 0 bases, leaving 13 bases between the germline ends. This CDR3 comprises 17 residues. CDR3 in amino acids: CASSPEAGPATNEKLFF. The CDR3 DNA is TGTGCCAGCTCACCAGAGGCAGGGCCTGCAACTAATGAAAAACTGTTTTTT.

This clonotype appeared many times. This chain links TRBV6-1 with TRBJ2-3; tentative D call: TRBD2 (5 bases). Deletions cut 2 bases from V and 0 bases from J, with 12 bases between. The CDR3 is made up of 16 amino acids. CDR1 is MNHNS, CDR2 SASEGT, per germline. The CDR3 loop reads CASSEFRQRSTDTQYF. Written as DNA, the CDR3 is TGTGCCAGCAGTGAATTTAGGCAGCGGAGCACAGATACGCAGTATTTT.

The chain employs TRBV10-1 and TRBJ1-4; D ambiguous. Germline V gene data show CDR1 as WNHNN and CDR2 as SYGVQD (reference sequence). Trimming removed 2 bases from V and 7 bases from J, with 14 bases in between. CDR3 size: 15 residues. The CDR3 spells CASSEGRVPGEKLFF. The CDR3 nucleotides read TGCGCCAGCAGTGAGGGGAGGGTTCCCGGTGAAAAACTGTTTTTT.

The chain uses TRBV11-1 and TRBJ2-7; possibly TRBD1 for D (5 bases). This CDR3 contains 13 residues. Per germline, CDR1 SGHAT and CDR2 FQDESV (reference sequence). Trimming left V 3 bases short and J 1 base short, with 7 bases between. The CDR3 DNA sequence: TGTGCCAGCAGCTTCCCAGGGTCCTACGAGCAGTACTTC. The encoded protein is CASSFPGSYEQYF.

The chain employs TRBV15 and TRBJ2-1; possibly TRBD1 or TRBD2 for D (7 bases each). Germline V gives CDR1 LNHNV, CDR2 YYDKDF (reference sequence). Trimming took off 3 bases at V and 10 bases at J, with 13 bases between the two ends. This CDR3 region has 13 residues. The CDR3 here is CATSRQGGGEQFF. In nucleotides, the CDR3 is TGTGCCACCAGCAGGCAGGGGGGAGGGGAGCAGTTCTTC.

The chain has TRBV6-8 and TRBJ1-5; 10 positions agree with TRBD1. CDR3 size: 15 residues. V was pared by 2 bases and J by 7 bases, with 5 bases of the junction left unmatched. CDR1 and CDR2 from the germline V gene are MNHGY and SAAAGT. CDR3 DNA: TGTGCCAGCAGTTACGACAGGGGGCAAGGACAGCCCCAGCATTTT. This sequence encodes CASSYDRGQGQPQHF.

This clonotype occurred a few times. The chain is built from TRBV5-4 and TRBJ2-1, with 11 bases that match TRBD1. The CDR3 covers 15 residues. Germline V gene sequence: CDR1 SGHNT, CDR2 YYREEE (reference sequence). J lost 6 bases, V lost 3 bases, and 5 bases had no gene match. The CDR3 sequence: CASSSPGQGGNEQFF. The DNA for the CDR3 is TGTGCCAGCAGCTCCCCGGGACAGGGGGGCAATGAGCAGTTCTTC.

This clonotype was counted only a few times. The CDR3 DNA follows: TGTGCCAGCAGTCCTTCTATCCGGGAGCTAGTGGGACGGTTATTCTACGAGCAGTACTTC. Its protein is CASSPSIRELVGRLFYEQYF. The chain employs TRBV6-2 or TRBV6-3 and TRBJ2-7; maybe TRBD2 (6 bases). In germline, CDR1 is MNHEY, CDR2 SVGEGT. CDR3 length equals 20 residues. V shed 5 bases and J shed 3 bases, with 32 bases lying between them.

This clonotype was picked up many times. V gene TRBV7-2 combines with J gene TRBJ1-5; D ambiguous. CDR3 size: 13 residues. The germline V and J ends were trimmed by 1 base and 5 bases, with 6 bases remaining between them. The germline CDR1 and CDR2 sequences are SGHTA and FQGNSA. CDR3 sequence: CASSLGPDQPQHF. The CDR3 DNA reads TGTGCCAGCAGCTTAGGACCTGATCAGCCCCAGCATTTT. Looking up the rest from reference TRBV7-2 and TRBJ1-5 gives the full variable domain: GAGVSQSPSNKVTEKGKDVELRCDPISGHTALYWYRQSLGQGLEFLIYFQGNSAPDKSGLPSDRFSAERTGGSVSTLTIQRTQQEDSAVYLCASSLGPDQPQHFGDGTRLSIL.

This clonotype appeared once. A much larger clone is a single base away; this may be a read error. CDR3 loop: CASSPIVWELFF. CDR3 sequence (DNA): TGTGCCAGCAGCCCTATCGTCTGGGAGCTGTTTTTT. V is TRBV7-8 and J is TRBJ2-2; no firm D call. The V end lost 5 bases, the J end lost 9 bases, and 10 bases lay between the germline ends. Germline lookup yields CDR1 SGHVS and CDR2 FQNEAQ. The CDR3 loop spans 12 amino acids. Combining the CDR3 with reference TRBV7-8 and TRBJ2-2 gives the whole variable domain GAGVSQSPRYKVAKRGQDVALRCDPISGHVSLFWYQQALGQGPEFLTYFQNEAQLDKSGLPSDRFFAERPEGSVSTLKIQRTQQEDSAVYLCASSPIVWELFFGEGSRLTVL.

This clonotype has only a few counts. This chain uses TRBV19 with TRBJ2-1; 12 nucleotides agree with TRBD2. The V gene's germline CDR1 is LNHDA and CDR2 SQIVND (reference sequence). The CDR3 runs 17 residues. V shed 7 bases, J shed 0 bases, and the junction held 7 bases outside the gene matches. CDR3 nucleotides: TGTGCCAGTACTCTAGCGGGGGGGCGAACCTCCTACAATGAGCAGTTCTTC. Translating gives CASTLAGGRTSYNEQFF.